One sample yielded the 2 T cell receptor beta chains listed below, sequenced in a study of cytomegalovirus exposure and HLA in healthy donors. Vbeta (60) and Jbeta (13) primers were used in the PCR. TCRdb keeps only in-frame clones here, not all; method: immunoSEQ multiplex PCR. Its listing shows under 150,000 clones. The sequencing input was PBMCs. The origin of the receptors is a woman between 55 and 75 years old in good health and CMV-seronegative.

CDR3 DNA sequence: TGCGCCAGCAGCCTGAGCAGGAATATCAACTATGGCTACACCTTC. Amino acid sequence: CASSLSRNINYGYTF. The chain couples TRBV5-1 to TRBJ1-2; D gene uncertain. This CDR3 spans 15 amino acids. Germline CDR1 is SGHRS and CDR2 is YFSETQ. Trimming left V 4 bases short and J 2 bases short, with 15 bases between.

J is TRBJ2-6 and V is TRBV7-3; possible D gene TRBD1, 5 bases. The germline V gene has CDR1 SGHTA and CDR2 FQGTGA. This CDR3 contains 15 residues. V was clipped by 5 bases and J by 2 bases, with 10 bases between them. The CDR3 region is CASSLPGPGANVLTF. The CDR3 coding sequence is TGTGCCAGCAGCCTCCCAGGGCCTGGGGCCAACGTCCTGACTTTC.